These 8 T cell receptor beta chains share one sample of origin, sequenced in a study of cytotoxic CD8 clonotypes in ibrutinib-treated CLL. Assay: immunoSEQ multiplex PCR; the TCRdb copy retains only in-frame clones and omits some. Here the sample spans about 16,000 clones, approximately 71% being singletons. This specimen consisted of PBMCs, obtained before ibrutinib treatment. These receptors came from a human donor with chronic lymphocytic leukemia.

This rearrangement joins TRBV27 to TRBJ2-4; D might be TRBD1 or TRBD2, each matching 6 bases. Germline V gives CDR1 MNHEY, CDR2 SMNVEV (reference sequence). The CDR3 has 15 amino acids. Deletions cut 6 bases from V and 6 bases from J, with 18 bases between. This chain's CDR3 is CASRGGLSGTNIQYF. CDR3 nucleotides: TGTGCCAGCAGAGGGGGGCTAAGCGGAACAAACATTCAGTACTTC.

The chain employs TRBV5-1 and TRBJ2-5; D call uncertain. The CDR3 runs 12 residues. The germline CDR1 and CDR2 sequences are SGHRS and YFSETQ. V was clipped by 4 bases and J by 2 bases, with 6 bases between them. CDR3 protein: CASSEKQETQYF. The CDR3 DNA is TGCGCCAGCAGCGAAAAGCAAGAGACCCAGTACTTC.

The genes are TRBV5-1 and TRBJ2-7, with D uncertain. Trimming shortened V by 4 bases and J by 0 bases, and 8 bases separated the two germline ends. From germline, CDR1 is SGHRS and CDR2 YFSETQ. This CDR3 spans 13 amino acids. CDR3 sequence: CASSQDRSYEQYF. CDR3 coding DNA: TGCGCCAGCAGCCAGGACCGCTCCTACGAGCAGTACTTC.

The table lists this clone with a few counts. The chain carries TRBV6-5 and TRBJ1-2; no firm D call. Trimming took 4 bases from V and 4 from J, leaving 16 bases between them. There are 15 residues in the CDR3. From germline, CDR1 is MNHEY and CDR2 SVGAGI. CDR3 in amino acids: CASSFLDLPGYGYTF. The CDR3 DNA reads as TGTGCCAGCAGTTTCTTGGACTTACCGGGCTATGGCTACACCTTC.

The chain combines TRBV11-3 with TRBJ1-1; D might be TRBD1 (6 bases). CDR1 and CDR2 from the germline V gene are SGHNT and YENEEA. The CDR3 runs 16 residues. The V end lost 5 bases, the J end lost 0 bases, and 16 bases lay between the germline ends. The CDR3 DNA follows: TGTGCCAGCAGCAAACTACAGGGCCGGATGAACACTGAAGCTTTCTTT. Its protein is CASSKLQGRMNTEAFF.

The V gene is TRBV5-5, the J gene TRBJ1-1, with D hard to call. V shed 1 base and J shed 0 bases, with 7 bases lying between them. Germline CDR1 SGHKS, CDR2 YYEKEE (reference sequence). This CDR3 has 14 amino acids. CDR3 DNA: TGTGCCAGCAGCTTGTCACTATTGAACACTGAAGCTTTCTTT. Its translation: CASSLSLLNTEAFF.

The chain links TRBV6-5 to TRBJ2-5; 10 positions agree with TRBD1. This CDR3 is 15 amino acids long. V was pared by 3 bases and J by 4 bases, with 5 bases of the junction left unmatched. Germline lookup yields CDR1 MNHEY and CDR2 SVGAGI. The DNA for the CDR3 is TGTGCCAGCAGTTATTCGGACAGGGGGATAGAGACCCAGTACTTC. Residues: CASSYSDRGIETQYF.

This chain connects TRBV7-2 to TRBJ1-2; possibly TRBD1 for D (6 bases). This CDR3 is 16 amino acids long. Germline V gives CDR1 SGHTA, CDR2 FQGNSA. V was shortened by 1 base and J by 3 bases, with 15 bases between the two germline ends. The CDR3 DNA reads as TGTGCCAGCAGCTTAGTCCCACAGGGATTTCACTATGGCTACACCTTC. This codes for CASSLVPQGFHYGYTF.